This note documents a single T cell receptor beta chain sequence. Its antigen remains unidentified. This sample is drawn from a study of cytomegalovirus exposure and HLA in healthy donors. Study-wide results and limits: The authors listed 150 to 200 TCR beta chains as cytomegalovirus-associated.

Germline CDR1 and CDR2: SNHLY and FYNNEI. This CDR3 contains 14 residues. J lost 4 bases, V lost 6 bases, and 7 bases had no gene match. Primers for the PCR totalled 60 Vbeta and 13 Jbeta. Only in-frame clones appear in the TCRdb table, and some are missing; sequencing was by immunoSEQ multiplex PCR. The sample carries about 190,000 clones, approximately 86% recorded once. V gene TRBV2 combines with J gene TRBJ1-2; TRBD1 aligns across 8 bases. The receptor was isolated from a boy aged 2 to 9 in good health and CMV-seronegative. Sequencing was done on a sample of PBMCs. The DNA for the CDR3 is TGTGCCAGCAGATACCTACAGGGGGGCTATGGCTACACCTTC. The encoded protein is CASRYLQGGYGYTF.